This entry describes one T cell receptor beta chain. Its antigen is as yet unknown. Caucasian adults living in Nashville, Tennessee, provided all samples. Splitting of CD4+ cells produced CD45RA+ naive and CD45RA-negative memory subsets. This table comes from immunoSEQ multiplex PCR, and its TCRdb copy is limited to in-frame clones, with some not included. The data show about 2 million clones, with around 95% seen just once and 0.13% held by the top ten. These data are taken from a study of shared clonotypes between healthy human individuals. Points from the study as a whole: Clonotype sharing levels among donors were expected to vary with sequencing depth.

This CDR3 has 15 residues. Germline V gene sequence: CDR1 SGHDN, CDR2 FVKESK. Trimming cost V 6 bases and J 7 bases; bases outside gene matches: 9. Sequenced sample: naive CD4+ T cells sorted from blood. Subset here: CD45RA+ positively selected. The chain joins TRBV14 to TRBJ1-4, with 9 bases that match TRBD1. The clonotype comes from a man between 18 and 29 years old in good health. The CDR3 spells CASRHAGTGTEKLFF. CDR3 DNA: TGTGCCAGCAGACACGCCGGGACAGGGACTGAAAAACTGTTTTTT.